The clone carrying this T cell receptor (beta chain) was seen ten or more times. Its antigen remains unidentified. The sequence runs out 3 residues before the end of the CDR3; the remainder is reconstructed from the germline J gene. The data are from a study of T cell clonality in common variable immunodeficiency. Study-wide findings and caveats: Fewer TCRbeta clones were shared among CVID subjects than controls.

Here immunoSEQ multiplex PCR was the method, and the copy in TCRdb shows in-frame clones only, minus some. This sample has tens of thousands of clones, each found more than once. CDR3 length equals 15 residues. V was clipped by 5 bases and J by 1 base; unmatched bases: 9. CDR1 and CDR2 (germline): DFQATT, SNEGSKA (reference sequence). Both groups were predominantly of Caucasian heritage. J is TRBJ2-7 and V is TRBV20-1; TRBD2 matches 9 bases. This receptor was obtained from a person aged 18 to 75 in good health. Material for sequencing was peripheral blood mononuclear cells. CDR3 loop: CSASLSGRRSYEQYF. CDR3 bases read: TGCAGTGCTTCACTTAGCGGGAGAAGGTCCTACGAG.